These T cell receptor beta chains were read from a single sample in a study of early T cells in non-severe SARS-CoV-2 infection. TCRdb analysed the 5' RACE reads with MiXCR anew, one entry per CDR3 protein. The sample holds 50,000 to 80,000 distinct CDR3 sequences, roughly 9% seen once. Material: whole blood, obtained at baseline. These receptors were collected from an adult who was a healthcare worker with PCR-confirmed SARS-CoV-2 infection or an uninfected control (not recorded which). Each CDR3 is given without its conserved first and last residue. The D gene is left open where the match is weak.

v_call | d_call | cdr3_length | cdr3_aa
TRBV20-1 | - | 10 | SAYQVPYGYT
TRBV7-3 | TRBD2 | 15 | ASSPRGLADNYNEQF
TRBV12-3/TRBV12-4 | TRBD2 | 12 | ASSFLAGLETQY
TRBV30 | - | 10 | AWSVLRNTIY
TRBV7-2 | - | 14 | ASSLAGVTNGDTQY
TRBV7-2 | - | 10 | ASRAGLYEQY
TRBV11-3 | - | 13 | ASSFGGVNTGELF
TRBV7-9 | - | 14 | ASSSSGARGNQPQH
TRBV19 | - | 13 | ASSIGLVFGNEQF
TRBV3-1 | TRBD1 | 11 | ASSPWDSYEQY
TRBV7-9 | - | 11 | ASSLDGYQPQH
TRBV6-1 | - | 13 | ASSETYPPGNTIY
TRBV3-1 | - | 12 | ASSSMTVNTEAF
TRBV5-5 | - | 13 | ASSIGMRLDYGYT
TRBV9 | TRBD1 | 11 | ASSGGTASDQY
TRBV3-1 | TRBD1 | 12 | ASRGDSGLRGYT
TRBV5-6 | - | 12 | ASSSLSPPYEQY
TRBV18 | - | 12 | ASSPISSPGELF
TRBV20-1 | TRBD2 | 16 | SARTGTSGRYGTDTQY
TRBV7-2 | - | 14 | ASSAGVAALSYEQY
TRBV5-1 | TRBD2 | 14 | ASSPETSGSYNEQF
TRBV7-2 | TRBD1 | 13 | ASSLDPTGATEAF
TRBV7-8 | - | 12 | ASIRDGYYNEQF
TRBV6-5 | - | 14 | ASSYSQGVGISEAF
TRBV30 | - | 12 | AWTPGRIVNGYT
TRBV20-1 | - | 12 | SASKGSGNQPQH
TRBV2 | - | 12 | ASSGRGSTDTQY
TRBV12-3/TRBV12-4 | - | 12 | ASSPGGIDYEQY
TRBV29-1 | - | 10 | SSQGGQETQY
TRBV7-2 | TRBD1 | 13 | ASSLGVGTGIIQY
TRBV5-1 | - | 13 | ASSLGPEEGTEAF
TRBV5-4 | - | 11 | ASSLASPGPKY
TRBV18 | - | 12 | ASSPAGLGGEQY
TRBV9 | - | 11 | ASRRDPNYGYT
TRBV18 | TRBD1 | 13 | ASSRDRGILYGYT
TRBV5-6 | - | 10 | ASSLQGTKVF
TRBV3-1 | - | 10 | ANSQGPSWQY
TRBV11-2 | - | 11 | ASSWDLNYGYT
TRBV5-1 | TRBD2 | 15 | ASSLVGLAGRTDTQY
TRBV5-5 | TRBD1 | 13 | ASSFRVDRVHEQY
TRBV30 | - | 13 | AWIFSGRNTGELF
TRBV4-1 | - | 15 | ASSQIDNRVSNQPQH
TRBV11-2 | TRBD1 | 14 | ASSYGTRDRGYGYT
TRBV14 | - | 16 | ASSQRRPDSTFLSPQH
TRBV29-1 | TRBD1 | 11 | SVSGGEDTEAF
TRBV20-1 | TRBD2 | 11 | SAGRTSGNTQY
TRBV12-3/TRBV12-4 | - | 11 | ASATRMNTEAF
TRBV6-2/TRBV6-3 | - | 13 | ASKELGPLLNEQY
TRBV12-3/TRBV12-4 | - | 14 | ASSSILTVTNTEAF
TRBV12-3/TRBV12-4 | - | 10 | ASSFGGDTQY
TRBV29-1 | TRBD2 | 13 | SVARRLARYNEQF
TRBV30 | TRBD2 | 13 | AWSPFAGGRNEQF
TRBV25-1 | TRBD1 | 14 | ASSELGTGSTGELF
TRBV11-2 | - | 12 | ASRPRTDHTEAF
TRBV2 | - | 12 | ASRDRTATGELF
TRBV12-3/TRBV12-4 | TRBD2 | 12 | ASSSRGGAGELF
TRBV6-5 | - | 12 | ASSISSLTGELF
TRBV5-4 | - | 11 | ASSLDYSGELF